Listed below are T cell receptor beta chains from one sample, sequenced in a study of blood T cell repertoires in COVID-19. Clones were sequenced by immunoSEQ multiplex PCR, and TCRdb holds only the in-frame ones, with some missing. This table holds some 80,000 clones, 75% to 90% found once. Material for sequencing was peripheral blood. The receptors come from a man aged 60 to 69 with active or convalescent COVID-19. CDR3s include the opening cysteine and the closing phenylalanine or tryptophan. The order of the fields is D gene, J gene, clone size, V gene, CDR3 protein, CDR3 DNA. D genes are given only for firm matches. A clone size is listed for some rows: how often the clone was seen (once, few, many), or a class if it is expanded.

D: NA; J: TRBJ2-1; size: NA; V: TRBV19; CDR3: CASSNREHNEQFF; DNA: TGTGCCAGTAGCAACCGGGAACACAATGAGCAGTTCTTC
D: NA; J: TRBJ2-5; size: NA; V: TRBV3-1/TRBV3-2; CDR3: CASSQGALQETQYF; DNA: TGTGCCAGCAGCCAAGGGGCACTCCAAGAGACCCAGTACTTC
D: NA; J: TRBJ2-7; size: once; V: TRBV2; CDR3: CASVQTGSYEQYF; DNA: TGTGCCAGCGTACAGACAGGATCCTACGAGCAGTACTTC
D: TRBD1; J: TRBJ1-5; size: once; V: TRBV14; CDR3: CASSPQGAQPQHF; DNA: TGTGCCAGCAGCCCTCAGGGGGCACAGCCCCAGCATTTT
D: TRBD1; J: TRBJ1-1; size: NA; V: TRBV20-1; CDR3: CSASWDRAWNTEAFF; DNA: TGCAGTGCTAGTTGGGACAGGGCATGGAACACTGAAGCTTTCTTT
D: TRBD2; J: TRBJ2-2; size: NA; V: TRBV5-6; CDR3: CASSLLAGALTNTGELFF; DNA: TGTGCCAGCAGCCTACTAGCGGGGGCCCTCACGAACACCGGGGAGCTGTTTTTT
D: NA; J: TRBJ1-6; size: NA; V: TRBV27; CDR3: CASSRPPGVSYNSPLHF; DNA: TGTGCCAGCAGTCGCCCGCCGGGAGTCTCCTATAATTCACCCCTCCACTTT
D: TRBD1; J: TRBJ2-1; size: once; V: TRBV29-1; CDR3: CSAGTDVYNEQFF; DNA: TGCAGCGCCGGGACAGATGTTTACAATGAGCAGTTCTTC
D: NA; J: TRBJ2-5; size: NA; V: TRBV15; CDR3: CATSYITGRGETQYF; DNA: TGTGCCACCAGCTATATTACAGGGAGAGGGGAGACCCAGTACTTC
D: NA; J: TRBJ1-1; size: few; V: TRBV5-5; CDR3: CASWGVGNTEAFF; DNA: TGTGCCAGCTGGGGGGTAGGGAACACTGAAGCTTTCTTT
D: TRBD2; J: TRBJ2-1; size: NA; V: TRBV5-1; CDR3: CASSQGTSGGAYGEQFF; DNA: TGCGCCAGCAGCCAAGGGACTAGCGGGGGGGCCTATGGTGAGCAGTTCTTC
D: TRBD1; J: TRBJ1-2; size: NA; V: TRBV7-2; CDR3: CASSLKAQGASYGYTF; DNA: TGTGCCAGCAGCTTAAAGGCCCAGGGGGCGAGCTATGGCTACACCTTC
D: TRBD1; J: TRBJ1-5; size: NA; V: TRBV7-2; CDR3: CASSSDRGTYQPQHF; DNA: TGTGCCAGCAGCTCGGACAGGGGAACCTATCAGCCCCAGCATTTT
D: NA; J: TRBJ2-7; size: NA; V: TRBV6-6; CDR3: CASSLASGSYEQYF; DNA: TGTGCCAGCAGCCTCGCCAGCGGTTCCTACGAGCAGTACTTC
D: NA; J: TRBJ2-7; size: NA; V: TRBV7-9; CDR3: CASSTGFSYEQYF; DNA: TGTGCCAGCAGTACAGGGTTCTCCTACGAGCAGTACTTC
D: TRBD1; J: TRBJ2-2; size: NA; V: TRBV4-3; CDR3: CASSQDSQGVGGELFF; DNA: TGCGCCAGCAGCCAAGATAGCCAGGGGGTGGGCGGGGAGCTGTTTTTT
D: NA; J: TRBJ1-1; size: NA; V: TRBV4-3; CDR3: CASSPTGNTEAFF; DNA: TGCGCCAGCAGCCCGACAGGGAACACTGAAGCTTTCTTT
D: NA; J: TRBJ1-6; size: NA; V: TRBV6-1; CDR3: CASSEVRGNNSPLHF; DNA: TGTGCCAGCAGTGAAGTCAGGGGAAATAATTCACCCCTCCACTTT
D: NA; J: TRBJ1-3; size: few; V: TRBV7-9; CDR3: CAIQGSGNTIYF; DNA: TGTGCCATACAGGGCTCTGGAAACACCATATATTTT
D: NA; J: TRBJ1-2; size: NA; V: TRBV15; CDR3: CATSSPSLRVRGYGYTF; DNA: TGTGCCACCAGCAGCCCCAGTCTCCGGGTAAGGGGCTATGGCTACACCTTC
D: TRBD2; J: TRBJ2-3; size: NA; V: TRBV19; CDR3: CASSPKGLAGTDTQYF; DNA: TGTGCCAGTAGTCCAAAAGGACTAGCGGGCACAGATACGCAGTATTTT
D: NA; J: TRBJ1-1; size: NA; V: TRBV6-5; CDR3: CASSFLTNLNTEAFF; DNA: TGTGCCAGCAGTTTTCTGACAAACCTGAACACTGAAGCTTTCTTT
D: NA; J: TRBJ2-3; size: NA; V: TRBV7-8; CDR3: CASSLVGDGDTQYF; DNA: TGTGCCAGCAGCTTAGTAGGGGATGGAGATACGCAGTATTTT
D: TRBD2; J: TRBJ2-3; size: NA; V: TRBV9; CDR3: CASSVGVGAGGPTDTQYF; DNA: TGTGCCAGCAGCGTAGGGGTAGGGGCGGGGGGTCCCACAGATACGCAGTATTTT
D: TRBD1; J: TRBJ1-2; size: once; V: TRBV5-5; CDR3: CASSLAGTGAYGYTF; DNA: TGTGCCAGCAGCTTGGCCGGGACAGGGGCCTATGGCTACACCTTC
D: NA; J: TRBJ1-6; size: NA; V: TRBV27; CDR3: CASRQASSYNSPLHF; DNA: TGTGCCAGCAGACAGGCTAGCTCCTATAATTCACCCCTCCACTTT
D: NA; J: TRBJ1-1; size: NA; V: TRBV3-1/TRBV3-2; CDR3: CASSQGSRMNTEAFF; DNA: TGTGCCAGCAGCCAAGGGTCGAGAATGAACACTGAAGCTTTCTTT
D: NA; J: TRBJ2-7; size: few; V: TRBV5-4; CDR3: CASSRQLTYEQYF; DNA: TGTGCCAGCAGTCGACAGTTGACCTACGAGCAGTACTTC
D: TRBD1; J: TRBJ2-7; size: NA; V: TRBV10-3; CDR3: CAISGGTGTYEQYF; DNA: TGTGCCATCAGTGGTGGGACAGGGACCTACGAGCAGTACTTC
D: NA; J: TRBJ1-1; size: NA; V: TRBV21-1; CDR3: CASDQGESAEAFF; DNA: TGTGCCAGCGACCAAGGGGAAAGCGCTGAAGCTTTCTTT
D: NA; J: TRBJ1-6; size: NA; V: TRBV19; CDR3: CASSTQGPNSPLHF; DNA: TGTGCCAGTAGTACCCAGGGGCCCAATTCACCCCTCCACTTT
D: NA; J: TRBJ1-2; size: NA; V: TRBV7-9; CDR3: CASSLQGRDGYTF; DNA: TGTGCCAGCAGCTTACAGGGGAGGGATGGCTACACCTTC
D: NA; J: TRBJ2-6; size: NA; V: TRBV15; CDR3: CATSRDRGDGSGANVLTF; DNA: TGTGCCACCAGCAGAGACCGCGGGGACGGCTCTGGGGCCAACGTCCTGACTTTC
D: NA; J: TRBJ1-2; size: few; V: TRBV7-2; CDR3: CASSSFGGGDGYTF; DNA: TGTGCCAGCAGCTCCTTTGGGGGGGGCGATGGCTACACCTTC
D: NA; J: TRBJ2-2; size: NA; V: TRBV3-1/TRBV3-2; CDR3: CASSQDGPSSGTGELFF; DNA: TGTGCCAGCAGCCAAGATGGTCCATCCTCGGGGACCGGGGAGCTGTTTTTT
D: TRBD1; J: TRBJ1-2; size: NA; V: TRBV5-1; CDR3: CASSLAPRQGIASTGYGYTF; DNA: TGCGCCAGCAGCTTGGCCCCTCGACAGGGAATAGCCTCCACAGGCTATGGCTACACCTTC
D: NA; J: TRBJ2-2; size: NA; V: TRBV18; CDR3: CASSRDKSGFGGELFF; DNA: TGTGCCAGCTCCCGGGACAAAAGTGGATTTGGCGGGGAGCTGTTTTTT
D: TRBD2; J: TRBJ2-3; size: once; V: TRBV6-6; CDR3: CASRRSSGGEDTQYF; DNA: TGTGCCAGCAGGAGATCTAGCGGGGGGGAGGATACGCAGTATTTT
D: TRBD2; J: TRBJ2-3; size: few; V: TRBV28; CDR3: CASSTAGGLTDTQYF; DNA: TGTGCCAGCAGTACAGCGGGGGGCCTCACAGATACGCAGTATTTT
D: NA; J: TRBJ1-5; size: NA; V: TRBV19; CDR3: CATTARTGNQPQHF; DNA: TGTGCCACCACAGCCCGGACGGGGAATCAGCCCCAGCATTTT
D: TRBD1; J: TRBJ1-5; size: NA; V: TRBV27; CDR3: CASSGTGTQPQHF; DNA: TGTGCCAGCAGCGGGACAGGGACTCAGCCCCAGCATTTT
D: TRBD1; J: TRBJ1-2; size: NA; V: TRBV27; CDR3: CASSDRANGYTF; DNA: TGTGCCAGCAGTGACAGGGCCAACGGCTACACCTTC
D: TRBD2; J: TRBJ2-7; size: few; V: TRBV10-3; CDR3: CAISESAGVTGEQYF; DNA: TGTGCCATCAGTGAGTCGGCGGGGGTAACTGGCGAGCAGTACTTC
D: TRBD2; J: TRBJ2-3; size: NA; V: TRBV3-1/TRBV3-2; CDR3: CASSLRLAGENTQYF; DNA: TGTGCCAGCAGCCTGCGACTAGCGGGGGAAAATACGCAGTATTTT
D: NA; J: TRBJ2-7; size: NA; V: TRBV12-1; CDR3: CASSCPRDRGSYEQYF; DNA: TGTGCCAGCAGCTGCCCCCGGGACAGAGGCTCCTACGAGCAGTACTTC
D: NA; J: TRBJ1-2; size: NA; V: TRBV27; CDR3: CASSGLQGTGGYTF; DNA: TGTGCCAGCAGTGGCCTTCAGGGTACCGGTGGCTACACCTTC
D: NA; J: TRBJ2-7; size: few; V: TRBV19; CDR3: CASIGSSYEQYF; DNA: TGTGCCAGTATCGGGAGCTCCTACGAGCAGTACTTC
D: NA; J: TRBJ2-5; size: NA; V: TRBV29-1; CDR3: CSVVPTGEKQETQYF; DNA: TGCAGCGTTGTCCCGACGGGTGAGAAACAAGAGACCCAGTACTTC
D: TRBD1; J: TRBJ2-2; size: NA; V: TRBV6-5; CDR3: CASSLATGGSGELFF; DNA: TGTGCCAGCAGCCTGGCGACAGGGGGATCCGGGGAGCTGTTTTTT
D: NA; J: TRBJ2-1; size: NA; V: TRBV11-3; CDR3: CASSLDPGVSYNEQFF; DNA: TGTGCCAGCAGCTTAGATCCGGGGGTTTCCTACAATGAGCAGTTCTTC